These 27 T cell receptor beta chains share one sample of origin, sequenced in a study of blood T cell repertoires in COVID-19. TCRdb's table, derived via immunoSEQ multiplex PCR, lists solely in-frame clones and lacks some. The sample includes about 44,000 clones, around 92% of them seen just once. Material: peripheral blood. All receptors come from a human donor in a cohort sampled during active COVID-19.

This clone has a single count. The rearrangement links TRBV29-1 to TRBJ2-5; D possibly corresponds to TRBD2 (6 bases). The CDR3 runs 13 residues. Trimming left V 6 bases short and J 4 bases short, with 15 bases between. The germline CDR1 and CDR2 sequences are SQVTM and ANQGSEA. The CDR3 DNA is TGCAGCGTAGTAGGCGGGACGCGAGAGACCCAGTACTTC. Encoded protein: CSVVGGTRETQYF.

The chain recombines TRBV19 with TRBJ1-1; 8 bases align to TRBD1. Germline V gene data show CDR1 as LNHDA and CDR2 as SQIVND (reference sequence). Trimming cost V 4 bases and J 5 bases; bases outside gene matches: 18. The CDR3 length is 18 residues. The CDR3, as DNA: TGTGCCAGTAGTACCAAGGTTTTCGGACAGGGCTGGGGGACTGAAGCTTTCTTT. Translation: CASSTKVFGQGWGTEAFF.

This CDR3 reads CASSSDRYTIYF. CDR3 DNA sequence: TGTGCCAGCAGCTCGGACAGATACACCATATATTTT. The chain is built from TRBV7-2 and TRBJ1-3; perhaps TRBD1 as D (6 bases). Trimming cost V 4 bases and J 8 bases, with 9 bases left between them. The germline CDR1 and CDR2 sequences are SGHTA and FQGNSA. The CDR3 runs 12 residues.

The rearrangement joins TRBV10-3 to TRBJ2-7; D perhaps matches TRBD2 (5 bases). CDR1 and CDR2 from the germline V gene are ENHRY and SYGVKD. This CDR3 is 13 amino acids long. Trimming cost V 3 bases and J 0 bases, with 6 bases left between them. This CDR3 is CAISDGNSYEQYF. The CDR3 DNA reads TGTGCCATCAGTGACGGGAACTCCTACGAGCAGTACTTC.

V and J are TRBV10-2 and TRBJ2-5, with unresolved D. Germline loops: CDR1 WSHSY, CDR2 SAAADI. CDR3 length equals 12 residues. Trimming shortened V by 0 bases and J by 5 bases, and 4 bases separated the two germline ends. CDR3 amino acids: CASSESRETQYF. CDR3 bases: TGCGCCAGCAGTGAGTCGCGGGAGACCCAGTACTTC.

The DNA of the CDR3 is TGTGCCAGCAGCTGGGCTAGGGGCGATACGCAGTATTTT. It translates to CASSWARGDTQYF. This chain uses TRBV9 with TRBJ2-3, with D maybe TRBD1 (5 bases). Germline V gene sequence: CDR1 SGDLS, CDR2 YYNGEE. The CDR3 sequence is 13 residues long. V was cut by 4 bases and J by 6 bases, with 12 bases left in between. Full variable domain (missing parts from reference TRBV9 and TRBJ2-3): DSGVTQTPKHLITATGQRVTLRCSPRSGDLSVYWYQQSLDQGLQFLIQYYNGEERAKGNILERFSAQQFPDLHSELNLSSLELGDSALYFCASSWARGDTQYFGPGTRLTVL.

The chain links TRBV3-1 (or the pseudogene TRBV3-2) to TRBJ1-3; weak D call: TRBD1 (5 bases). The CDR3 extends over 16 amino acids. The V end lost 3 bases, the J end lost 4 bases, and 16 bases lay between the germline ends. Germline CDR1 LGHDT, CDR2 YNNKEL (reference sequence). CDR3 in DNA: TGTGCCAGCAGCCAGGATAAGCCGGGACTCGGAAACACCATATATTTT. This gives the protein CASSQDKPGLGNTIYF.

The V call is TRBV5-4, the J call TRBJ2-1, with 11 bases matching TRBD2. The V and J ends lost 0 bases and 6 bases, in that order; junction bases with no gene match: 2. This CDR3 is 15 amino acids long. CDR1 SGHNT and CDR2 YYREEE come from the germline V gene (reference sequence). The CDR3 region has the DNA TGTGCCAGCAGCTTGGTAGCGGGAGGGGCCAATGAGCAGTTCTTC. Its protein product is CASSLVAGGANEQFF. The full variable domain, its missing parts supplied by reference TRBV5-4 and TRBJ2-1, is ETGVTQSPTHLIKTRGQQVTLRCSSQSGHNTVSWYQQALGQGPQFIFQYYREEENGRGNFPPRFSGLQFPNYSSELNVNALELDDSALYLCASSLVAGGANEQFFGPGTRLTVL.

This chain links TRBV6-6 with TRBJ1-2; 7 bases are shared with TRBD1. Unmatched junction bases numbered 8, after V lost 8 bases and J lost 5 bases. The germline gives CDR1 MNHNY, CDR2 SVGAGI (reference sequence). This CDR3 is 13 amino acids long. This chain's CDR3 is CASGDRVGYGYTF. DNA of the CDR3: TGTGCCAGCGGCGACAGGGTCGGTTATGGCTACACCTTC.

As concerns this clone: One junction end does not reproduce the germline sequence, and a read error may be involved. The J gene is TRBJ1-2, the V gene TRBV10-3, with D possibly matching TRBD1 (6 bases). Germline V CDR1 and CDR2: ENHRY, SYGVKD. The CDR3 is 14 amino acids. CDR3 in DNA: TGTGCCCTCAGACGGGACAACCGGGACTATGGCTACACCTTC. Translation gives CALRRDNRDYGYTF.

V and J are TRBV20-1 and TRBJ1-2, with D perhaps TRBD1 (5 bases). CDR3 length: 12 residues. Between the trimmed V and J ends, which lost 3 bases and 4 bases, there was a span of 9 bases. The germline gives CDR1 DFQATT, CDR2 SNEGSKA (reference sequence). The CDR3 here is CSASTQGYGYTF. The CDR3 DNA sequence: TGCAGTGCTAGTACGCAGGGCTATGGCTACACCTTC.

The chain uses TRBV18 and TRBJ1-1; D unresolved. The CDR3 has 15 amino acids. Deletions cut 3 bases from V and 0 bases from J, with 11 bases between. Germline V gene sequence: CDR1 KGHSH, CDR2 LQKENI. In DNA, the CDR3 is TGTGCCAGCTCACCGGCCACGGGAATGAACACTGAAGCTTTCTTT. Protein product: CASSPATGMNTEAFF.

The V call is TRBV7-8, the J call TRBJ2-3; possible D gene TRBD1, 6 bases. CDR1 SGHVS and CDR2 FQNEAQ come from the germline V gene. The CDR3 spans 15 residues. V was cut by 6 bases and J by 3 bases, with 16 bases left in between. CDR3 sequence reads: CASRSFTGSTDTQYF. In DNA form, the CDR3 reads TGTGCCAGCAGGTCCTTTACAGGGAGTACAGATACGCAGTATTTT.

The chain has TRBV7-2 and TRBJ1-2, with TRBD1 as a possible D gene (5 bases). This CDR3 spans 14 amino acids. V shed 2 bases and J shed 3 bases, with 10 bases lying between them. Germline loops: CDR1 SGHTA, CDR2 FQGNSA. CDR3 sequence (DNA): TGTGCCAGCAGCTTATTCGGGGGTGACTATGGCTACACCTTC. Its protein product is CASSLFGGDYGYTF.

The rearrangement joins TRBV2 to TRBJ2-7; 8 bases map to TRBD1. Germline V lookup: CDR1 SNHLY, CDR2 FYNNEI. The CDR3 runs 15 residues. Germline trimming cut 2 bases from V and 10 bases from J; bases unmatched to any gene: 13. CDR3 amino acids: CASSEFLTGERRQYF. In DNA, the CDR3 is TGTGCCAGCAGTGAATTTCTGACAGGGGAAAGGAGACAGTACTTC.

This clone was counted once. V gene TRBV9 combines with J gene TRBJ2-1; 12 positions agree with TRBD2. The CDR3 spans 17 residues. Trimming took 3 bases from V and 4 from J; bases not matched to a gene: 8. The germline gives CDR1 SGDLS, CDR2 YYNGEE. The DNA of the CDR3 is TGTGCCAGCAGCGAGCAGTCGACTAGCGGGAGTTACAATGAGCAGTTCTTC. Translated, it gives CASSEQSTSGSYNEQFF.

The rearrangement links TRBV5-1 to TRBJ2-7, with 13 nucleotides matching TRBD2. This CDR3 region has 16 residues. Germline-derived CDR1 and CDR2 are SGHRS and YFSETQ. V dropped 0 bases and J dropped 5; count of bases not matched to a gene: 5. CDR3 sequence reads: CASSLEGTSGNDEQYF. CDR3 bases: TGCGCCAGCAGCTTGGAGGGGACTAGCGGGAACGACGAGCAGTACTTC.

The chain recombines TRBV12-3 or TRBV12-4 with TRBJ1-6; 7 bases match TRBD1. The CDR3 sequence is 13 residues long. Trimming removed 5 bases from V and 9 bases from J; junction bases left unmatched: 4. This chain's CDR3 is CASSLNRGSPLHF. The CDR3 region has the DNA TGTGCCAGCAGTCTTAACAGGGGTTCACCCCTCCACTTT.

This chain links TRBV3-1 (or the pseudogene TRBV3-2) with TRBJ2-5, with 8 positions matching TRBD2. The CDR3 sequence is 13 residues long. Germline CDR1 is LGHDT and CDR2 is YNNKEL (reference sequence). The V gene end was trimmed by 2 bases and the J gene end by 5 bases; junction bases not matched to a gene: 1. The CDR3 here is CASSQSGGETQYF. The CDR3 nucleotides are TGTGCCAGCAGCCAATCGGGAGGGGAGACCCAGTACTTC.

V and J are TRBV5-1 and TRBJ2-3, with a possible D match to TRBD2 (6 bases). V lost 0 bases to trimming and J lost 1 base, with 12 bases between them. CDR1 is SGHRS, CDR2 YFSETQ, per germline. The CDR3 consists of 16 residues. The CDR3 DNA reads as TGCGCCAGCAGCTTGGACGCGGCTAGCGGCACAGATACGCAGTATTTT. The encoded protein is CASSLDAASGTDTQYF.

The CDR3 DNA sequence: TGCGCCAGCAGCCCCCAGTCAGATACGCAGTATTTT. Its protein product is CASSPQSDTQYF. The genes are TRBV5-1 and TRBJ2-3, with D unclear. CDR3 length: 12 residues. Trimming took 4 bases from V and 4 from J, leaving 7 bases between them. Germline loops: CDR1 SGHRS, CDR2 YFSETQ.

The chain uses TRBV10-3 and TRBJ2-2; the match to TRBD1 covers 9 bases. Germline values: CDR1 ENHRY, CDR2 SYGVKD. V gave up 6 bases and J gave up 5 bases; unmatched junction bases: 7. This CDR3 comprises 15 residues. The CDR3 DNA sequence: TGTGCCATCAGCAGGGACAGGGTATGGACCGGGGAGCTGTTTTTT. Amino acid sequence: CAISRDRVWTGELFF.

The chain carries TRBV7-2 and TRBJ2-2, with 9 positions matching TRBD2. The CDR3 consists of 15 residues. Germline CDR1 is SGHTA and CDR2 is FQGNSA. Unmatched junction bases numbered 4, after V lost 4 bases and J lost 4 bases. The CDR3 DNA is TGTGCCAGCAGCTCCTTTAGCGGGAGCACCGGGGAGCTGTTTTTT. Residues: CASSSFSGSTGELFF.

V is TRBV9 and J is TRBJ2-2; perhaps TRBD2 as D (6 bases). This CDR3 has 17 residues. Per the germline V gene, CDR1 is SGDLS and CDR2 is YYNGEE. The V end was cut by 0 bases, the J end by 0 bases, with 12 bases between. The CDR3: CASSVAGGAANTGELFF. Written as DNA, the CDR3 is TGTGCCAGCAGCGTAGCGGGCGGGGCCGCGAACACCGGGGAGCTGTTTTTT. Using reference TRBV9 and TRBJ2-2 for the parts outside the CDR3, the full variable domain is DSGVTQTPKHLITATGQRVTLRCSPRSGDLSVYWYQQSLDQGLQFLIQYYNGEERAKGNILERFSAQQFPDLHSELNLSSLELGDSALYFCASSVAGGAANTGELFFGEGSRLTVL.

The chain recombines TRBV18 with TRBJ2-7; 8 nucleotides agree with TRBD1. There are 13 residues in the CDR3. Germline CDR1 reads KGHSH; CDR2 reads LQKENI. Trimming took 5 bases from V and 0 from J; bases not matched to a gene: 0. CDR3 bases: TGTGCCAGCTCAGGACAGGGCTCCTACGAGCAGTACTTC. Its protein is CASSGQGSYEQYF.

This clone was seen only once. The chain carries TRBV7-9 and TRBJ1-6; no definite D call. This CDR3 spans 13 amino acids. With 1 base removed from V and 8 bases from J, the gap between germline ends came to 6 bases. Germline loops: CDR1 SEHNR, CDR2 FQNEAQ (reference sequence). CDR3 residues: CASSLDRDSPLHF. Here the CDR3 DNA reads TGTGCCAGCAGCTTAGACAGAGATTCACCCCTCCACTTT.

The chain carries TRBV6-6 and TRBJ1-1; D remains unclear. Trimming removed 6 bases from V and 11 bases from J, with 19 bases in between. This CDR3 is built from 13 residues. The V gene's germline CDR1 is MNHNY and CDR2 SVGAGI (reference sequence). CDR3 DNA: TGTGCCAGCAGGGCGATTCAGGAGGGTGGCGCTTTCTTT. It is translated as CASRAIQEGGAFF.